Sequencing of this TCR beta chain was carried out in a study of T-cell reconstitution after alpha-beta-depleted transplantation in children. Study-wide findings and caveats: Reports say that about two months after transplant, the alpha-beta T cells came out of several hundred graft clones that had expanded. For some patients, TCRbeta diversity was high at day 60 because of recipient T cells and thymic progenitors that survived.

Unique molecular identifiers tagged the TCRbeta library. TCRdb analysed the PCR reads with MiXCR anew, one entry per CDR3 protein. Among some 300,000 distinct CDR3 sequences, 9.5% to 13% were seen once, and the ten largest hold around 7.5%. V lost 0 bases to trimming and J lost 2 bases; unmatched junction nucleotides: 12. The CDR3 sequence is 21 residues long. The germline gives CDR1 SGHTA, CDR2 FQGNSA. This clonotype was observed a handful of times. As yet, its antigen is unknown. The starting material was PBMCs, obtained before TCRalphabeta/CD19-depleted stem cell transplant. The receptor was isolated from a boy under two years old with acute myeloid leukemia, due to receive a stem cell transplant. J is TRBJ2-5 and V is TRBV7-2, with 16 bases fitting TRBD2. In DNA form, the CDR3 reads TGTGCCAGCAGCTTAGCGCCGGGACTAGCGGGAGGGCCGAGGCTACAAGAGACCCAGTACTTC. This encodes CASSLAPGLAGGPRLQETQYF. Full variable domain (outside the CDR3, taken from reference TRBV7-2 and TRBJ2-5): GAGVSQSPSNKVTEKGKDVELRCDPISGHTALYWYRQSLGQGLEFLIYFQGNSAPDKSGLPSDRFSAERTGGSVSTLTIQRTQQEDSAVYLCASSLAPGLAGGPRLQETQYFGPGTRLLVL.